This T cell receptor beta chain was found in a study of regulatory T cells in long-lasting Graves disease. About the study: Less than 3 months of antithyroid drugs had been taken by newly diagnosed Graves' patients.

CDR3 regions were amplified by Arm-PCR using iRepertoire HTBI primers to build TCR beta libraries. How the authors handled the data: From all samples, identification returned 13 to 15 TRBJ and about 63 TRBV segments. TCRdb reprocessed the multiplex PCR reads with MiXCR, giving one entry per CDR3 protein. TCRdb's processing, not the authors', yielded these V and J calls. Here the sample spans roughly 380,000 distinct CDR3 sequences, 15% to 19% being singletons. Sample time point: newly diagnosed GD, antithyroid drugs for less than 3 months. TCR sequences were obtained from RNA taken from PBMCs. Note on this clonotype: Germline is not matched at one junction end, which may reflect a read error.

This CDR3 has 15 residues. Germline V gene lookup returns CDR1 SGHRS and CDR2 YFSETQ. This sequence joins TRBV5-1 and TRBJ2-5; 9 positions agree with TRBD2. The TCR comes from a female donor with Graves disease. The source material was peripheral blood mononuclear cells (PBMCs), sampled at new diagnosis, from a patient treated with antithyroid drugs. As DNA, the CDR3 is TGTGCCAGCAGCCCCGGGACTAGCTGGCGGGAGACCCAGTACTTC. Translating it yields CASSPGTSWRETQYF. Using reference TRBV5-1 and TRBJ2-5 for the parts outside the CDR3, the full variable domain is KAGVTQTPRYLIKTRGQQVTLSCSPISGHRSVSWYQQTPGQGLQFLFEYFSETQRNKGNFPGRFSGRQFSNSRSEMNVSTLELGDSALYLCASSPGTSWRETQYFGPGTRLLVL.